This T cell receptor (beta chain) was profiled in a study of identical twins (dated by TCRdb to the mid-2010s). Study-level background: To test whether fetal clonotypes persist, the study used deep sequencing on TCR alpha and beta repertoires from monozygotic twins, unrelated adults of various ages, and cord blood. To rule out contamination, the twin experiments were replicated at different times with different library preparation protocols. Beyond this particular receptor, the publication reports: Invariant T cells such as MAIT and iNKT could partly confound zero-insertion analyses, though diverse VJ usage argued against this for most clonotypes. In monozygotic twins, recombination models systematically underestimated out-of-frame TCR alpha sharing, but the models matched the sharing seen between unrelated individuals. Abundant cord blood beta clonotypes had fewer insertions, young adult naive repertoires showed a similar but weaker trend, and memory repertoires showed no such trend. Because the same donors could not be followed over many years, the conclusions relied on cross-sectional statistical analysis. Excess twin sharing in beta out-of-frame sequences was weaker because fewer shared sequences lowered the signal-to-noise ratio. Compared with coincidental sharing between unrelated individuals, an excess of low generation-probability sequences was observed among out-of-frame TCR alpha sequences shared between twins.

Library preparation employed 5' RACE. The instrument was an Illumina HiSeq 2000. A universal primer binding site was introduced by template switching, and a unique molecular identifier was present in the final cDNA, enabling accurate counting of TCR cDNA molecules. First-strand cDNA for TCR alpha and beta chains was synthesized from specific primers in the conserved constant-segment region. To control for contamination, each cDNA library was double barcoded with a SMART-Mk sample barcode plus Illumina barcodes. TruSeq adapter sequences along with Illumina sample barcodes were introduced in two successive PCR steps. The TCR alpha and beta cDNA libraries were sequenced on the Illumina HiSeq platform using custom primers. Regarding the original processing steps: MiGEC was used to process raw reads and extract unique molecular identifiers, and MiXCR was used to find CDR3 positions. For each individual, recombination models were inferred using an EM algorithm with the repgenHMM and IGoR tools. The analysis of shared clonotypes was done with the tcR package in R, with sharing normalized by the product of cloneset sizes. To study raw recombination free of thymic and clonal selection effects, out-of-frame nonproductive sequences were analyzed. TCRdb trimmed the raw reads at Q25, called clones with MiXCR and kept productive beta chains. Under each unique CDR3 protein, matching rows form one entry showing the most common genes and DNA. TCRdb's processing, not the study's, gives the V and J calls here. The sample data list fewer than 550,000 distinct CDR3 sequences, and 15% of these were observed just once. The top ten constitute less than 0.5% of the sample.

Points on this clonotype: The target of this receptor is not known. One base away there is no much larger clone; base qualities are not given.

Every donor in the study was a healthy Caucasian. Three pairs of female monozygotic twins, all aged about 18 to 29 years, made up the twin cohort. Positive isolation kits from Invitrogen were used to isolate the CD4+ and CD8+ T cell populations. The same sample was also used in a study of yellow fever vaccine responses in identical twins. As the second study states: The authors reported that the T cell response to vaccination in identical twins appeared partly convergent and partly personalized. Focusing on identical twins, the study followed the T cell clones that responded to the vaccine, and did so with precision.

The receptor was isolated from a woman aged 18-35 years in good health. Sequences were obtained from CD4+ T cells sorted from blood.

The nucleotides are TGTGCTCCAGCGGTACAGGGCCCCTACGAGCAGTACTTC. Translation gives CAPAVQGPYEQYF. Recombination joined TRBV2 with TRBJ2-7; a tentative D call is TRBD1 (6 bases match). CDR1 and CDR2, looked up from the germline V gene, are SNHLY and FYNNEI. Its CDR3 holds 13 amino acids, cysteine through phenylalanine. CDR3 DNA only is kept here, 39 bases in frame from base 1.